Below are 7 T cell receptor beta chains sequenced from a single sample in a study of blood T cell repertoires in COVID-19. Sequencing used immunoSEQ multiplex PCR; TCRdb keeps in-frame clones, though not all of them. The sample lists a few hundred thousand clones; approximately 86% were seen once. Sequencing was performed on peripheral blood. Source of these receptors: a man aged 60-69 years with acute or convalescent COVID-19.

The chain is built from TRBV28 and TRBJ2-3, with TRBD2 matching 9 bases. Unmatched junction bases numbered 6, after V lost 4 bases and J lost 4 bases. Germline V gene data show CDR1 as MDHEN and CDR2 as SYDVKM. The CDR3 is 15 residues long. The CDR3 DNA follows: TGTGCCAGCAGTTCTACGGGACTAGCTGCAGATACGCAGTATTTT. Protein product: CASSSTGLAADTQYF.

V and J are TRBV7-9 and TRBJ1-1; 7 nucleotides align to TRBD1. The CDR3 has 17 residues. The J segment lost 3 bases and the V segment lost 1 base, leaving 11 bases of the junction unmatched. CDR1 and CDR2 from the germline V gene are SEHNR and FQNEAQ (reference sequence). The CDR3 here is CASSLGGRAGGYTEAFF. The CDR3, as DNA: TGTGCCAGCAGCTTAGGAGGTAGGGCAGGGGGGTACACTGAAGCTTTCTTT.

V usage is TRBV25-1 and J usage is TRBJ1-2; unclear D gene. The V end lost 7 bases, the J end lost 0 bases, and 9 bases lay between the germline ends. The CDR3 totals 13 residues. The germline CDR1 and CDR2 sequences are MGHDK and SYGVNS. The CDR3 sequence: CASTAASNYGYTF. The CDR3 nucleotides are TGTGCCAGCACGGCGGCTTCTAACTATGGCTACACCTTC.

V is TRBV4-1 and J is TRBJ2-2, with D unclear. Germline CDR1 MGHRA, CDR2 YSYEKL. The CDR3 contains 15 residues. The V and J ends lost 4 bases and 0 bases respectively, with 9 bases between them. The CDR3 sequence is CASSPVRPNTGELFF. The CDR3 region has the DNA TGCGCCAGCAGCCCTGTCAGGCCGAACACCGGGGAGCTGTTTTTT.

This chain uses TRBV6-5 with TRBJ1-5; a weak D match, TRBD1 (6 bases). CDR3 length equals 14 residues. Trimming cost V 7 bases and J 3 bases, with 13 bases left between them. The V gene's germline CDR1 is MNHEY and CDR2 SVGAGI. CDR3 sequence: CASKKGDNNQPQHF. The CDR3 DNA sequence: TGTGCCAGCAAGAAGGGGGACAACAATCAGCCCCAGCATTTT.

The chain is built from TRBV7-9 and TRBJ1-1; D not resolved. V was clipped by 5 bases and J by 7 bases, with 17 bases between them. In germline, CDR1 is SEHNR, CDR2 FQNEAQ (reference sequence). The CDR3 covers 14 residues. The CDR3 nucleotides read TGTGCCAGCAGCAAAGCGAAGGAGGTAGATGAAGCTTTCTTT. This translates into CASSKAKEVDEAFF.

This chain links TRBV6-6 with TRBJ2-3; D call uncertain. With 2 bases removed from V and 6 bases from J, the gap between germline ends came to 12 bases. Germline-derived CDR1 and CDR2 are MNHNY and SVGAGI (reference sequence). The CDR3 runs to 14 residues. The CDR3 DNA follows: TGTGCCAGCAGTTACATTTTCGGTTCGGATACGCAGTATTTT. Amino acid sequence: CASSYIFGSDTQYF.